Included here is one T cell receptor beta chain sequence, with context. As yet, its antigen is unknown. These data belong to a study of T cell responses to AZD1222 COVID-19 vaccine. Study summary: Second-dose intervals of approximately 4 or approximately 12 weeks were pooled. Whole-study findings and limits: Donors were mostly white British, more females; clonal diversity possibly underestimated. Within unmutated variant regions lay the reported targets of nearly half of spike-specific TCRs. Just 5 to 7 AZD1222 recipients were seropositive at baseline.

The repertoire was sequenced with immunoSEQ multiplex PCR; TCRdb's copy has only in-frame clones and lacks some. The table lists roughly 110,000 clones, approximately 84% of them singletons, with roughly 9.9% in the top ten. Germline CDR1 and CDR2: MRHNA and SNTAGT. The CDR3 has 13 amino acids. V lost 5 bases, J lost 1 base, and 8 bases lay in between. The TCR comes from an adult in good health. Here the sequenced sample was peripheral blood, taken on day 0 of AZD1222 vaccination. The chain joins TRBV6-4 to TRBJ1-1; D not certain. The CDR3 sequence is CASSRTANTEAFF. The CDR3 coding sequence is TGTGCCAGCAGTCGAACAGCGAACACTGAAGCTTTCTTT.